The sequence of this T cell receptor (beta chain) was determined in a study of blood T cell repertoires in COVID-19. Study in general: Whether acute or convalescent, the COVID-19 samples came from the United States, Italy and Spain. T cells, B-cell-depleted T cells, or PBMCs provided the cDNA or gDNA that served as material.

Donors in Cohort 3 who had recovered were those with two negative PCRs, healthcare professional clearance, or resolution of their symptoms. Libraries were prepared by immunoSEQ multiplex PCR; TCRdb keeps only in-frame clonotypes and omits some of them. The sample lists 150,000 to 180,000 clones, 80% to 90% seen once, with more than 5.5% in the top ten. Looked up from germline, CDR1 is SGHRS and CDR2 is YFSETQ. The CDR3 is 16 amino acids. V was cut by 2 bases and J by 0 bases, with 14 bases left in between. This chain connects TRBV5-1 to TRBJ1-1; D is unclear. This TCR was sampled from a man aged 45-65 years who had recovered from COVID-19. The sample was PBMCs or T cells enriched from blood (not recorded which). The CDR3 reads CASSLVGTKVNTEAFF. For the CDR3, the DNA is TGCGCCAGCAGCTTAGTGGGCACGAAAGTGAACACTGAAGCTTTCTTT. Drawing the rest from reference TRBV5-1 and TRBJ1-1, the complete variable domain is KAGVTQTPRYLIKTRGQQVTLSCSPISGHRSVSWYQQTPGQGLQFLFEYFSETQRNKGNFPGRFSGRQFSNSRSEMNVSTLELGDSALYLCASSLVGTKVNTEAFFGQGTRLTVV.